This TCR beta chain was obtained from a study of cytomegalovirus exposure and HLA in healthy donors. Turning to the study itself: There were approximately 85 million unique TCRs (from HLA-typed donors) in an early data release.

Overall study findings and caveats: In an earlier analysis, in some 500 donors, most V segments appeared productive either ~87% or ~30% of the time. An apparent linkage of common viral pathogens to several of the most significant clusters emerged in a later analysis.

Use of 60 Vbeta and 13 Jbeta primers characterized the PCR. Assay used: immunoSEQ multiplex PCR; TCRdb lists only in-frame clones, some missing. This specimen shows fewer than 200,000 clones; the ten leading clones hold roughly 1.3%. The donors were healthy bone marrow donors. As regards this clone: Antigen unknown.

The CDR3 has 12 amino acids. V gave up 6 bases and J gave up 7 bases; unmatched junction bases: 3. Germline V gene data show CDR1 as SNHLY and CDR2 as FYNNEI. This clonotype originated in a woman aged 60-70 years in good health and CMV-seronegative. The sequencing sample was made of PBMCs. This chain connects TRBV2 to TRBJ1-2; 9 positions agree with TRBD1. This CDR3 is CASRGTGFGYTF. The CDR3 DNA follows: TGTGCCAGCAGGGGGACAGGGTTTGGCTACACCTTC.